The clone carrying this T cell receptor (beta chain) was counted at least ten times. What it binds is not known. V dropped 3 bases and J dropped 0; count of bases not matched to a gene: 5. The germline V gene has CDR1 SNHLY and CDR2 FYNNEI. The CDR3 consists of 18 residues. The sample is drawn from a study of breast tumors, draining lymph nodes, adjacent tissues. TCRdb reprocessed the multiplex PCR reads with MiXCR, giving one entry per CDR3 protein. The data show some 130,000 distinct CDR3 sequences, less than 20% seen once. The lymph nodes were axillary draining lymph nodes from breast cancer patients. The study, taken as a whole, reports: Findings are consistent with lymph node origin and intratumoral expansion of most tumor T cells. Tumors had less TCR diversity than lymph nodes, more than nontumor tissue. Luminal-like breast cancer showed significantly greater tumor-nontumor repertoire similarity than basal-like breast cancer did.

This clonotype was obtained from a female donor with breast cancer. Some clones in this sample may be carry-over from other donors' samples. The chain has TRBV2 and TRBJ2-1; 13 nucleotides match TRBD2. The sample taken for sequencing was axillary lymph node tissue. CDR3 DNA sequence: TGTGCCAGCAGTGACGGGACTAGCGGGATTTCCTCCTACAATGAGCAGTTCTTC. Translated, it gives CASSDGTSGISSYNEQFF.